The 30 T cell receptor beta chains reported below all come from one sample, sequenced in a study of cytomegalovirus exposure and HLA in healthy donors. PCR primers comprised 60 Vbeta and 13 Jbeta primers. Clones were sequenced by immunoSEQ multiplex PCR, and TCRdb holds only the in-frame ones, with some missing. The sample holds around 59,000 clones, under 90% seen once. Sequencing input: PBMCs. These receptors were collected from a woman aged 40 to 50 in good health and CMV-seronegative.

The CDR3 spells CASSIADYTGELFF. CDR3 DNA: TGTGCCAGTAGTATAGCGGACTACACCGGGGAGCTGTTTTTT. V gene TRBV19 combines with J gene TRBJ2-2, with a tentative D call TRBD2 (5 bases). The CDR3 spans 14 residues. Germline assignment: CDR1 LNHDA and CDR2 SQIVND (reference sequence). V dropped 1 base and J dropped 3 bases, with 6 bases sitting between them. Filled out from reference TRBV19 and TRBJ2-2, the complete variable domain reads DGGITQSPKYLFRKEGQNVTLSCEQNLNHDAMYWYRQDPGQGLRLIYYSQIVNDFQKGDIAEGYSVSREKKESFPLTVTSAQKNPTAFYLCASSIADYTGELFFGEGSRLTVL.

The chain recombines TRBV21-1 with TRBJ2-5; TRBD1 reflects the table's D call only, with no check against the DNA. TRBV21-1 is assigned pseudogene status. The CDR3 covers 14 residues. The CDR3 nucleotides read TGTGCCAGCAGCGAGGGACAGGGAGGAGAGACCCAGTACTTC. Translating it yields CASSEGQGGETQYF.

The CDR3, as DNA: TGCAGCGTTGGGGGACAGATGAACACTGAAGCTTTCTTT. Protein: CSVGGQMNTEAFF. V gene TRBV29-1 combines with J gene TRBJ1-1, with 7 nucleotides matching TRBD1. Per germline, CDR1 SQVTM and CDR2 ANQGSEA. J gave up 0 bases and V 4 bases, and 2 bases lay outside the gene matches. The CDR3 is 13 residues long.

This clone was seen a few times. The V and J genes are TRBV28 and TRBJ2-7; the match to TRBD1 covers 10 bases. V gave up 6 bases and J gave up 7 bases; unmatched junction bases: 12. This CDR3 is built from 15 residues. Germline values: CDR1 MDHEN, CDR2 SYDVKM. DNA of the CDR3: TGTGCCAGCAGCTCGGCCCCGACAGGGGGCGGTGAGCAGTACTTC. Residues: CASSSAPTGGGEQYF.

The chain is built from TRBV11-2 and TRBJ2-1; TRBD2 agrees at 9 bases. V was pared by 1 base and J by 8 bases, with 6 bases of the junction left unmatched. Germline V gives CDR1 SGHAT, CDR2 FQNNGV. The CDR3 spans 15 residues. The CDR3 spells CASSLGGSGSYEQFF. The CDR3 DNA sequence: TGTGCCAGCAGCTTAGGTGGTAGCGGGAGTTATGAGCAGTTCTTC.

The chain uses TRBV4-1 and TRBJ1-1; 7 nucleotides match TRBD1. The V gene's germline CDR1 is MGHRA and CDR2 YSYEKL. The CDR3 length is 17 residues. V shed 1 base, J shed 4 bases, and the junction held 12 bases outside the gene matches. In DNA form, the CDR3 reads TGCGCCAGCAGCCAAGGGACAGGACTGGGAGGCGGCACTGAAGCTTTCTTT. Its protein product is CASSQGTGLGGGTEAFF.

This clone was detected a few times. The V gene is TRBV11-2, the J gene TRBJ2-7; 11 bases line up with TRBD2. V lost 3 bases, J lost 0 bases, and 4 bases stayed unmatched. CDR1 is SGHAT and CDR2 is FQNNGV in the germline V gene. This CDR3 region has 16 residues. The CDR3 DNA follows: TGTGCCAGCAGCTTCCGACTAGCGGGGTCCTCCTACGAGCAGTACTTC. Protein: CASSFRLAGSSYEQYF.

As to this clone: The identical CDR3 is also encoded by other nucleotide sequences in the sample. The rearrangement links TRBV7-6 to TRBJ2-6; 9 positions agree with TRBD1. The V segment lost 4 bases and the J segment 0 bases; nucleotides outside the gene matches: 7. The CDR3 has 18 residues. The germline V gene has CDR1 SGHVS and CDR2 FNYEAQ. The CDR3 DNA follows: TGTGCCAGCAGCTCCGTGGGACAGGGAGACTCTGGGGCCAACGTCCTGACTTTC. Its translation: CASSSVGQGDSGANVLTF.

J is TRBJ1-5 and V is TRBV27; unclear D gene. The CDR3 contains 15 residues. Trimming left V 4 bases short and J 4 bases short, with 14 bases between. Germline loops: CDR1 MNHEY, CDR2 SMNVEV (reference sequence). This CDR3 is CASSSHLVSNQPQHF. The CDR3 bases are TGTGCCAGCAGTTCCCATCTCGTTAGTAATCAGCCCCAGCATTTT.

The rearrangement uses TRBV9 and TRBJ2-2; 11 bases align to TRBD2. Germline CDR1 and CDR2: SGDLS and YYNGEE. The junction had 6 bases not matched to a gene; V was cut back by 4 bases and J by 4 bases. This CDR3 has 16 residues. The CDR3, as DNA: TGTGCCAGCAGCCCTAGGGGGACTAGCGGCACCGGGGAGCTGTTTTTT. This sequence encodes CASSPRGTSGTGELFF.

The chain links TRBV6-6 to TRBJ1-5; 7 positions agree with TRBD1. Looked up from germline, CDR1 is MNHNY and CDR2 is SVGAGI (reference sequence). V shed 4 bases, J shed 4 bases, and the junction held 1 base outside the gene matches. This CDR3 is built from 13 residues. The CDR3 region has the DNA TGTGCCAGCAGTTTACAGGGGAATCAGCCCCAGCATTTT. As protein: CASSLQGNQPQHF.

CDR3 nucleotides: TGTGCCAGCAGTGGAAGCGTCACCGGGACACCCTATGGCTACACCTTC. Translation gives CASSGSVTGTPYGYTF. V and J are TRBV25-1 and TRBJ1-2; TRBD1 is a possible D gene (6 bases). This CDR3 region has 16 residues. V lost 4 bases to trimming and J lost 4 bases, with 19 bases between them. The germline V gene encodes CDR1 MGHDK and CDR2 SYGVNS.

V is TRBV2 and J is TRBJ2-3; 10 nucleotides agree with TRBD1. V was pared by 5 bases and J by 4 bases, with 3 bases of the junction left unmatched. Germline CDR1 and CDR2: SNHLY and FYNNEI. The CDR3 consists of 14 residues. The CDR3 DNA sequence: TGTGCCAGCAGTAGGGACAGGGGTGCAGATACGCAGTATTTT. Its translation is CASSRDRGADTQYF.

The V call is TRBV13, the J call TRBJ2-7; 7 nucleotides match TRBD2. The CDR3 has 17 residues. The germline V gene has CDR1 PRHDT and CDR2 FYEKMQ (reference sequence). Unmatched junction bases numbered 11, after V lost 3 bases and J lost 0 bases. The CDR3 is CASSFGGSGPASYEQYF. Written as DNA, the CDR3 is TGTGCCAGCAGCTTTGGGGGTAGCGGGCCCGCCTCCTACGAGCAGTACTTC.

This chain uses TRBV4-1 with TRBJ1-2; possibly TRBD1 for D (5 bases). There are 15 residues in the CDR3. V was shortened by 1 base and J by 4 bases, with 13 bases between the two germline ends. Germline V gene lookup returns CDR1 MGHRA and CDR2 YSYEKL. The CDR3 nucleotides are TGCGCCAGCAGCCAAGTGGGCCAGGGCGCCTATGGCTACACCTTC. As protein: CASSQVGQGAYGYTF.

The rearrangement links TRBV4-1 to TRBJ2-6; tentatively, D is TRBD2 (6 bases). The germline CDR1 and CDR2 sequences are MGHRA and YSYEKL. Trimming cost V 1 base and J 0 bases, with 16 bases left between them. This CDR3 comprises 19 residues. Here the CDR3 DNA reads TGCGCCAGCAGCCAAGCGCAGGCGGGGATTGACTCTGGGGCCAACGTCCTGACTTTC. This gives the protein CASSQAQAGIDSGANVLTF.

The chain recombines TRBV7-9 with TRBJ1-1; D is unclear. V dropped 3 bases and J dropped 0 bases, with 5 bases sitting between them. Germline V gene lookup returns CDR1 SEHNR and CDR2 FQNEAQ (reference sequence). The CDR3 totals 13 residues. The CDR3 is CASSFEMNTEAFF. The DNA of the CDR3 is TGTGCCAGCAGCTTTGAGATGAACACTGAAGCTTTCTTT.

CDR3 bases: TGCAGCGTTGAAGGGGGGGGATTCGAGCAGTTCTTC. Protein sequence: CSVEGGGFEQFF. This chain joins TRBV29-1 and TRBJ2-1; TRBD2 aligns across 7 bases. Trimming took 1 base from V and 10 from J; bases not matched to a gene: 4. CDR1 is SQVTM, CDR2 ANQGSEA, per germline. The CDR3 length is 12 residues.

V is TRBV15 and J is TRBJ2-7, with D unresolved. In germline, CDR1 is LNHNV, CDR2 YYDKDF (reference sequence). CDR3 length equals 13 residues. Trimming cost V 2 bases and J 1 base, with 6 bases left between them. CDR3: CATSRQVSYEQYF. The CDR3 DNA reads TGTGCCACCAGCAGACAGGTTTCCTACGAGCAGTACTTC. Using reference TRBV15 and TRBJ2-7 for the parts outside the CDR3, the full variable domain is DAMVIQNPRYQVTQFGKPVTLSCSQTLNHNVMYWYQQKSSQAPKLLFHYYDKDFNNEADTPDNFQSRRPNTSFCFLDIRSPGLGDTAMYLCATSRQVSYEQYFGPGTRLTVT.

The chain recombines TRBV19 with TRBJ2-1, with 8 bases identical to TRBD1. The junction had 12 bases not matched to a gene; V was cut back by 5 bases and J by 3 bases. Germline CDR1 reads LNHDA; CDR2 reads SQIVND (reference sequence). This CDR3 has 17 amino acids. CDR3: CASSFPPDRAIYNEQFF. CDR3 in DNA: TGTGCCAGTAGTTTTCCCCCGGACAGGGCGATCTACAATGAGCAGTTCTTC. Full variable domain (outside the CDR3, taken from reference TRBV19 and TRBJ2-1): DGGITQSPKYLFRKEGQNVTLSCEQNLNHDAMYWYRQDPGQGLRLIYYSQIVNDFQKGDIAEGYSVSREKKESFPLTVTSAQKNPTAFYLCASSFPPDRAIYNEQFFGPGTRLTVL.

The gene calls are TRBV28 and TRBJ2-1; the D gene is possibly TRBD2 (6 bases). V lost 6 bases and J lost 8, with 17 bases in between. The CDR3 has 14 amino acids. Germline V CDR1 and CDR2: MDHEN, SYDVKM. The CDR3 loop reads CASRPGLRVHEQFF. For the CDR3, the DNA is TGTGCCAGCAGACCGGGACTCAGGGTCCATGAGCAGTTCTTC.

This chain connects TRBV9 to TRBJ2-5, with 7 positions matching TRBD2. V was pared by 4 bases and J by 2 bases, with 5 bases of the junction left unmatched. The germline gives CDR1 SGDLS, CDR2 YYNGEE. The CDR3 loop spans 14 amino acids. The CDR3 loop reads CASSLGGTQETQYF. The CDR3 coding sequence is TGTGCCAGCAGCTTGGGGGGGACTCAAGAGACCCAGTACTTC.

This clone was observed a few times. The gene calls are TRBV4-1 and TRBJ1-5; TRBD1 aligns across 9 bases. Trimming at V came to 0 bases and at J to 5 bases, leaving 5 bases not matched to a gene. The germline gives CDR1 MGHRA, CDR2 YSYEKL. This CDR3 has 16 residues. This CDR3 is CASSQEGNRGHQPQHF. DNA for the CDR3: TGCGCCAGCAGCCAAGAAGGGAACAGGGGGCATCAGCCCCAGCATTTT.

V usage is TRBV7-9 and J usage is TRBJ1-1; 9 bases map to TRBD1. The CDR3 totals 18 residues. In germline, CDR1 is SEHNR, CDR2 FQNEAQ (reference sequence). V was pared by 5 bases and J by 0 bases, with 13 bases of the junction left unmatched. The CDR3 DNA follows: TGTGCCAGCAGCCGTGGGACAGGGACCAGGAGAATGAACACTGAAGCTTTCTTT. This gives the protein CASSRGTGTRRMNTEAFF.

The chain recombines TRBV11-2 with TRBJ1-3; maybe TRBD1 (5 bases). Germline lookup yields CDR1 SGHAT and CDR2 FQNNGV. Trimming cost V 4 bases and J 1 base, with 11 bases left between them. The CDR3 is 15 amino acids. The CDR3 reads CASSSQGLSGNTIYF. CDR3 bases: TGTGCCAGCAGCTCCCAGGGACTTTCTGGAAACACCATATATTTT.

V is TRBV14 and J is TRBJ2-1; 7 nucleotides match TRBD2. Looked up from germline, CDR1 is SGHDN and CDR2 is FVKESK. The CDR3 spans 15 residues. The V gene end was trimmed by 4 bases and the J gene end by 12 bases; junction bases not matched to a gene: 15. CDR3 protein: CASSPDRDYPLAQFF. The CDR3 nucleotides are TGTGCCAGCAGCCCAGACCGGGACTATCCTTTGGCGCAGTTCTTC.

This CDR3 reads CATPGPQGSYNEQFF. The CDR3 DNA reads as TGTGCCACCCCTGGACCACAGGGCTCCTACAATGAGCAGTTCTTC. This chain connects TRBV5-4 to TRBJ2-1; D perhaps matches TRBD1 (6 bases). The germline V gene has CDR1 SGHNT and CDR2 YYREEE (reference sequence). The CDR3 spans 15 residues. Trimming shortened V by 9 bases and J by 0 bases, and 16 bases separated the two germline ends.

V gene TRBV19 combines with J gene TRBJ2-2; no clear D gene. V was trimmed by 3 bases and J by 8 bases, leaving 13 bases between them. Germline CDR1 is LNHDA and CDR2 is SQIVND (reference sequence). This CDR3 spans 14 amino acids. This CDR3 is CASSIGQSVGELFF. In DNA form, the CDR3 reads TGTGCCAGTAGTATTGGGCAGTCCGTTGGGGAGCTGTTTTTT.

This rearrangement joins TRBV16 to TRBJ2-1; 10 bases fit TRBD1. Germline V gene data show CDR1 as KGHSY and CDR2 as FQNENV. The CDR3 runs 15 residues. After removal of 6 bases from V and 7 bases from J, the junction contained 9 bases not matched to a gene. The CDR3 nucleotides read TGTGCCAGCAGGAATAGGGGGACAGGGGATAATGAGCAGTTCTTC. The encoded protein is CASRNRGTGDNEQFF.

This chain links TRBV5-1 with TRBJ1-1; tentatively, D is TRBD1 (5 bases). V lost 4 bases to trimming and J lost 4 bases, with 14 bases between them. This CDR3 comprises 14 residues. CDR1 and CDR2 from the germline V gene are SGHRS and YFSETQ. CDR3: CASSPRAGGTEAFF. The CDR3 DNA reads TGCGCCAGCAGCCCCCGGGCGGGGGGCACTGAAGCTTTCTTT.